This TCR beta chain was profiled in a study of cytomegalovirus exposure and HLA in healthy donors. As for the study in general: As released early, the data held approximately 80 million unique TCRs from HLA-typed donors. The study, taken as a whole, reports: CMV serostatus was the only immune exposure information that was available.

The table lists this clone with a few counts. The target antigen is unknown. Primers for the PCR totalled 60 Vbeta and 13 Jbeta. Some clones are missing from TCRdb's copy, which holds only in-frame ones; the method was immunoSEQ multiplex PCR. The sample holds a few hundred thousand clones, roughly 80% seen once. Each donor was healthy, and each was a bone marrow donor. Although they were nominally healthy when sampled, donors likely had unrecorded immune exposures. Germline V gene lookup returns CDR1 SGHRS and CDR2 YFSETQ. V was pared by 4 bases and J by 6 bases, with 11 bases of the junction left unmatched. The CDR3 is 15 amino acids.

The chain links TRBV5-1 to TRBJ2-7; 9 positions agree with TRBD1. Sample: PBMCs. This TCR was sampled from a girl aged 2-10 years in good health and CMV-seronegative. In DNA, the CDR3 is TGCGCCAGCAGCCCCAACACCGGGACAGGGATCGAGCAGTACTTC. Residues: CASSPNTGTGIEQYF.